The 28 T cell receptor beta chains below come from one sample, sequenced in a study of blood T cell repertoires in COVID-19. Profiling relied on immunoSEQ multiplex PCR, and the TCRdb table lists in-frame clones only, not all of them. The sample lists about 440,000 clones; 90% were seen once. Sequencing was carried out using PBMCs or T cells enriched from blood (not recorded which). These receptor sequences come from a man aged 18 to 29 who had recovered from COVID-19.

The chain is built from TRBV6-1 and TRBJ1-1; the D is unclear. The CDR3 runs to 14 residues. V was trimmed by 3 bases and J by 0 bases, leaving 8 bases between them. From germline, CDR1 is MNHNS and CDR2 SASEGT. This CDR3 is CASSDGAMNTEAFF. CDR3 DNA: TGTGCCAGCAGTGATGGAGCCATGAACACTGAAGCTTTCTTT.

This clone was observed once. This chain links TRBV7-9 with TRBJ2-5; TRBD1 might be the D (6 bases). Germline loops: CDR1 SEHNR, CDR2 FQNEAQ (reference sequence). This CDR3 spans 16 amino acids. V lost 4 bases and J 5 bases, leaving 20 bases between the germline ends. CDR3 protein: CASSSMVTGPSETQYF. CDR3 DNA: TGTGCCAGCAGCTCTATGGTGACAGGTCCTTCCGAGACCCAGTACTTC.

The chain is built from TRBV19 and TRBJ1-1, with a weak D call TRBD1 (5 bases). Per germline, CDR1 LNHDA and CDR2 SQIVND (reference sequence). Trimming shortened V by 4 bases and J by 0 bases, and 12 bases separated the two germline ends. The CDR3 is 15 amino acids. CDR3 amino acids: CASSNPRVMNTEAFF. CDR3 sequence (DNA): TGTGCCAGTAGTAACCCCAGGGTGATGAACACTGAAGCTTTCTTT. Looking up the rest from reference TRBV19 and TRBJ1-1 gives the full variable domain: DGGITQSPKYLFRKEGQNVTLSCEQNLNHDAMYWYRQDPGQGLRLIYYSQIVNDFQKGDIAEGYSVSREKKESFPLTVTSAQKNPTAFYLCASSNPRVMNTEAFFGQGTRLTVV.

J is TRBJ1-2 and V is TRBV5-6; weak D call: TRBD1 (6 bases). The germline V gene has CDR1 SGHDT and CDR2 YYEEEE. Trimming stripped 4 bases from V and 8 bases from J, with 15 bases between. This CDR3 has 13 amino acids. The CDR3 nucleotides are TGTGCCAGCAGCCTCCGACAGGTGGGGGGCTACACCTTC. It encodes CASSLRQVGGYTF.

This clone occurred once. The gene calls are TRBV30 and TRBJ1-5; D is uncertain. Trimming pared 0 bases from V and 9 bases from J, leaving 15 bases between. CDR1 GTSNPN and CDR2 SVGIG come from the germline V gene (reference sequence). The CDR3 is made up of 14 amino acids. This CDR3 is CAWSVAASGGPQHF. In nucleotides, the CDR3 is TGTGCCTGGAGTGTGGCGGCTTCCGGAGGGCCCCAGCATTTT.

CDR3 sequence: CASSTRGADTQYF. Written as DNA, the CDR3 is TGCGCCAGCAGCACGCGGGGGGCAGATACGCAGTATTTT. V is TRBV5-1 and J is TRBJ2-3; TRBD2 aligns across 8 bases. Trimming removed 4 bases from V and 4 bases from J; junction bases left unmatched: 2. The CDR3 loop spans 13 amino acids. CDR1 and CDR2 from the germline V gene are SGHRS and YFSETQ.

This chain connects TRBV19 to TRBJ1-2; tentatively, D is TRBD1 (6 bases). Germline V gives CDR1 LNHDA, CDR2 SQIVND (reference sequence). This CDR3 is built from 13 residues. Trimming took off 6 bases at V and 5 bases at J, with 13 bases between the two ends. This CDR3 is CASRRTEVYGYTF. The CDR3 bases are TGTGCCAGTAGACGGACAGAAGTATATGGCTACACCTTC.

V usage is TRBV25-1 and J usage is TRBJ1-6, with D uncertain. This CDR3 has 15 amino acids. V shed 1 base and J shed 9 bases, with 13 bases lying between them. Germline V gives CDR1 MGHDK, CDR2 SYGVNS. The DNA of the CDR3 is TGTGCCAGCAGTGAATCGGGATACCGCTCTTCACCCCTCCACTTT. Residues: CASSESGYRSSPLHF. Together with reference TRBV25-1 and TRBJ1-6, the CDR3 gives the full variable domain: EADIYQTPRYLVIGTGKKITLECSQTMGHDKMYWYQQDPGMELHLIHYSYGVNSTEKGDLSSESTVSRIRTEHFPLTLESARPSHTSQYLCASSESGYRSSPLHFGNGTRLTVT.

The chain recombines TRBV10-3 with TRBJ1-2; D might be TRBD1 (6 bases). The CDR3 is 14 residues long. Germline V gene lookup returns CDR1 ENHRY and CDR2 SYGVKD. V lost 6 bases and J 5 bases, leaving 16 bases between the germline ends. As DNA, the CDR3 is TGTGCCATCAGCGCTACCGGACAGCAATATGGCTACACCTTC. Translated: CAISATGQQYGYTF.

In DNA form, the CDR3 reads TGTGCCAGCAGTCTGGGACAGGGGGCTTGGTATGAGCAGTTCTTC. As protein: CASSLGQGAWYEQFF. The V gene is TRBV2, the J gene TRBJ2-1; 12 positions match TRBD1. The germline V gene encodes CDR1 SNHLY and CDR2 FYNNEI. Losses at the gene ends were 5 bases for V and 8 bases for J; bases not matched to a gene: 7. The CDR3 spans 15 residues. The whole variable domain, remainder taken from reference TRBV2 and TRBJ2-1, is EPEVTQTPSHQVTQMGQEVILRCVPISNHLYFYWYRQILGQKVEFLVSFYNNEISEKSEIFDDQFSVERPDGSNFTLKIRSTKLEDSAMYFCASSLGQGAWYEQFFGPGTRLTVL.

The gene calls are TRBV5-1 and TRBJ1-2; TRBD1 agrees at 7 bases. This CDR3 comprises 15 residues. The germline CDR1 and CDR2 sequences are SGHRS and YFSETQ. V trimming: 5 bases; J trimming: 5 bases; junction bases outside the gene matches: 12. Here the CDR3 reads CASSTGAGEGYGYTF. The CDR3 DNA sequence: TGCGCCAGCAGTACAGGGGCTGGGGAAGGATATGGCTACACCTTC.

This clone occurred once. The chain has TRBV5-6 and TRBJ1-6; D gene unclear. CDR1 and CDR2 from the germline V gene are SGHDT and YYEEEE. CDR3 length equals 16 residues. V lost 4 bases and J lost 2, with 13 bases in between. DNA for the CDR3: TGTGCCAGCAGCCTCGCGGGTAGCCCCTATAATTCACCCCTCCACTTT. Residues: CASSLAGSPYNSPLHF.

The chain uses TRBV9 and TRBJ2-3; no clear D. The CDR3 is made up of 15 amino acids. Trimming took 1 base from V and 3 from J, leaving 12 bases between them. CDR1 is SGDLS and CDR2 is YYNGEE in the germline V gene. In nucleotides, the CDR3 is TGTGCCAGCAGCGTATCAGGTCTCGATACAGATACGCAGTATTTT. Translated: CASSVSGLDTDTQYF.

J is TRBJ1-2 and V is TRBV10-3, with D maybe TRBD1 (6 bases). The CDR3 spans 15 residues. The V gene lost 4 bases and the J gene lost 3 bases, with 15 bases spanning the gap. Germline CDR1 is ENHRY and CDR2 is SYGVKD. The CDR3 spells CAISGGGDSYYGYTF. CDR3 bases: TGTGCCATCAGTGGAGGGGGAGACAGCTACTATGGCTACACCTTC.

This chain uses TRBV7-3 with TRBJ2-1; no reliable D call. The length of the CDR3 is 13 residues. The V end was cut by 1 base, the J end by 6 bases, with 7 bases between. The germline gives CDR1 SGHTA, CDR2 FQGTGA. The CDR3 sequence is CASSLNPGNEQFF. In DNA, the CDR3 is TGTGCCAGCAGCTTAAATCCAGGCAATGAGCAGTTCTTC.

To note about this clone: Other DNA sequences in this specimen translate into the identical CDR3. The gene calls are TRBV5-1 and TRBJ1-2, with D hard to call. CDR1 and CDR2 from the germline V gene are SGHRS and YFSETQ. The germline V and J ends were trimmed by 1 base and 6 bases, with 7 bases remaining between them. The CDR3 sequence is 12 residues long. The CDR3 coding sequence is TGCGCCAGCAGCTTGTCCCGAGATGGCTACACCTTC. This codes for CASSLSRDGYTF.

This chain connects TRBV27 to TRBJ1-1; TRBD1 aligns across 7 bases. Germline V gene data show CDR1 as MNHEY and CDR2 as SMNVEV (reference sequence). The trim removed 6 bases at V and 4 bases at J, leaving 5 bases unmatched. This CDR3 region has 13 residues. As DNA, the CDR3 is TGTGCCAGCAGCCGACAGGGAGTCACTGAAGCTTTCTTT. Translating gives CASSRQGVTEAFF.

About this clone: The sample contains more than one DNA sequence encoding this CDR3. The V call is TRBV27, the J call TRBJ1-1; D is uncertain. The CDR3 runs 13 residues. V was pared by 3 bases and J by 2 bases, with 7 bases between. Germline CDR1 and CDR2: MNHEY and SMNVEV (reference sequence). The CDR3 region is CASSLWRNTEAFF. The CDR3 DNA is TGTGCCAGCAGTTTGTGGAGAAACACTGAAGCTTTCTTT.

The V gene is TRBV7-9, the J gene TRBJ2-2; D is ambiguous. CDR3 length equals 15 residues. Germline V gene data show CDR1 as SEHNR and CDR2 as FQNEAQ (reference sequence). V lost 1 base, J lost 0 bases, and 6 bases lay in between. The DNA of the CDR3 is TGTGCCAGCAGCTTAGGTGCAGCGAACACCGGGGAGCTGTTTTTT. Amino acid sequence: CASSLGAANTGELFF. Variable domain in full (rest from reference TRBV7-9 and TRBJ2-2): DTGVSQNPRHKITKRGQNVTFRCDPISEHNRLYWYRQTLGQGPEFLTYFQNEAQLEKSRLLSDRFSAERPKGSFSTLEIQRTEQGDSAMYLCASSLGAANTGELFFGEGSRLTVL.

The chain joins TRBV7-3 to TRBJ1-1; D possibly corresponds to TRBD1 (6 bases). The germline V gene has CDR1 SGHTA and CDR2 FQGTGA. The V end was cut by 2 bases, the J end by 6 bases, with 13 bases between. There are 14 residues in the CDR3. The CDR3 DNA reads TGTGCCAGCAGCTTACGCGCAGGGGCTCCTGAAGCTTTCTTT. Its translation: CASSLRAGAPEAFF. Variable domain in full (rest from reference TRBV7-3 and TRBJ1-1): GAGVSQTPSNKVTEKGKYVELRCDPISGHTALYWYRQSLGQGPEFLIYFQGTGAADDSGLPNDRFFAVRPEGSVSTLKIQRTERGDSAVYLCASSLRAGAPEAFFGQGTRLTVV.

Written as DNA, the CDR3 is TGCGCCAGCAGCCACCCCGGGACAGCGAATTCCTACGAGCAGTACTTC. This translates into CASSHPGTANSYEQYF. V usage is TRBV5-1 and J usage is TRBJ2-7; the match to TRBD1 covers 7 bases. Germline CDR1 is SGHRS and CDR2 is YFSETQ. This CDR3 has 16 residues. With 4 bases clipped from V and 1 base from J, the junction kept 11 bases outside the gene matches.

The rearrangement uses TRBV4-1 and TRBJ2-3; D is possibly TRBD2 (6 bases). Trimming cost V 4 bases and J 3 bases, with 14 bases left between them. CDR1 MGHRA and CDR2 YSYEKL come from the germline V gene. The CDR3 extends over 15 amino acids. The CDR3 spells CASSRTGTGTDTQYF. In DNA, the CDR3 is TGCGCCAGCAGCCGAACCGGGACTGGGACAGATACGCAGTATTTT.

The chain combines TRBV6-1 with TRBJ1-6; tentative D call: TRBD1 (6 bases). The CDR3 contains 14 residues. Trimming took off 3 bases at V and 10 bases at J, with 13 bases between the two ends. CDR1 is MNHNS and CDR2 is SASEGT in the germline V gene. CDR3 coding DNA: TGTGCCAGCAGTGACAACAGGGTAGGATCACCCCTCCACTTT. Its protein is CASSDNRVGSPLHF.

The chain employs TRBV29-1 and TRBJ2-2, with D possibly matching TRBD1 (6 bases). Per the germline V gene, CDR1 is SQVTM and CDR2 is ANQGSEA. The CDR3 totals 13 residues. V was pared by 7 bases and J by 4 bases, with 13 bases between. The CDR3, as DNA: TGCAGCGGAAAAGGGGGATCCACCGGGGAGCTGTTTTTT. It specifies CSGKGGSTGELFF.

This clone was observed once. The gene calls are TRBV27 and TRBJ1-1; no definite D call. From germline, CDR1 is MNHEY and CDR2 SMNVEV (reference sequence). There are 15 residues in the CDR3. Deletions cut 7 bases from V and 4 bases from J, with 19 bases between. CDR3 protein: CASISRLLGPTEAFF. The CDR3 DNA sequence: TGTGCCAGCATCTCTCGCCTTCTGGGCCCCACTGAAGCTTTCTTT.

This clone has a handful of counts. The rearrangement joins TRBV29-1 to TRBJ1-2; 8 positions agree with TRBD1. Trimming cost V 1 base and J 7 bases; bases outside gene matches: 8. This CDR3 comprises 14 residues. Per the germline V gene, CDR1 is SQVTM and CDR2 is ANQGSEA. Written as DNA, the CDR3 is TGCAGCGTTGAAGTCCCCTCAGGGGGCCCTGGCTACACCTTC. This codes for CSVEVPSGGPGYTF. The full variable domain, completed using reference TRBV29-1 and TRBJ1-2, is SAVISQKPSRDICQRGTSLTIQCQVDSQVTMMFWYRQQPGQSLTLIATANQGSEATYESGFVIDKFPISRPNLTFSTLTVSNMSPEDSSIYLCSVEVPSGGPGYTFGSGTRLTVV.

This chain joins TRBV5-6 and TRBJ2-3; weak D call: TRBD2 (5 bases). The CDR3 extends over 12 amino acids. Germline V CDR1 and CDR2: SGHDT, YYEEEE. Between the trimmed V and J ends, which lost 7 bases and 3 bases, there was a span of 9 bases. DNA for the CDR3: TGTGCCAGCGGGAGAGGTACAGATACGCAGTATTTT. This codes for CASGRGTDTQYF.

The CDR3 loop is CASSLRGQKNTEAFF. CDR3 nucleotide sequence: TGTGCCAGCAGCTTAAGGGGACAGAAGAACACTGAAGCTTTCTTT. The V and J genes are TRBV7-3 and TRBJ1-1; 7 positions agree with TRBD1. V trimming: 1 base; J trimming: 1 base; junction bases outside the gene matches: 3. Per germline, CDR1 SGHTA and CDR2 FQGTGA. The CDR3 runs 15 residues.